These 27 T cell receptor beta chains were all obtained from the same sample, sequenced in a study of blood T cells in healthy people across ages. Primers used in a second PCR of roughly 7 to 12 cycles were a sample-barcoded 5' primer and a J-beta primer mix. From the 5' RACE reads, TCRdb called clonotypes with MiXCR, one entry per CDR3 protein. Here the sample spans almost 1 million distinct CDR3 sequences, about 51% being singletons. The specimen was blood. The receptors here all came from a woman aged 55-70 years in good health.

This clonotype was seen just once. V usage is TRBV2 and J usage is TRBJ2-5; no firm D call. This CDR3 is 12 amino acids long. The V and J ends lost 8 bases and 11 bases respectively, with 18 bases between them. Germline V CDR1 and CDR2: SNHLY, FYNNEI. This chain's CDR3 is CASGPGELGQYF. CDR3 nucleotide sequence: TGTGCCAGCGGGCCTGGTGAGTTGGGGCAGTACTTC.

V and J are TRBV20-1 and TRBJ2-7; possibly TRBD2 for D (6 bases). The CDR3 consists of 13 residues. The V gene lost 3 bases and the J gene lost 5 bases, with 14 bases spanning the gap. Germline CDR1 reads DFQATT; CDR2 reads SNEGSKA (reference sequence). CDR3 sequence (DNA): TGCAGTGCTAGTGACGGGAGTGCCCACGAGCAGTACTTC. Residues: CSASDGSAHEQYF.

The chain carries TRBV28 and TRBJ2-5, with TRBD2 as a possible D gene (6 bases). Germline assignment: CDR1 MDHEN and CDR2 SYDVKM. The V end lost 2 bases, the J end lost 8 bases, and 15 bases lay between the germline ends. The CDR3 is made up of 14 amino acids. CDR3 coding DNA: TGTGCCAGCAGTTTAGAGGCCCTCGGGGGAACCCAGTACTTC. Its translation is CASSLEALGGTQYF.

The chain carries TRBV7-9 and TRBJ2-1; 15 nucleotides line up with TRBD2. V shed 3 bases, J shed 3 bases, and the junction held 12 bases outside the gene matches. This CDR3 has 20 residues. The germline CDR1 and CDR2 sequences are SEHNR and FQNEAQ (reference sequence). The CDR3 is CASSFEVGLAGGVGYNEQFF. In nucleotides, the CDR3 is TGTGCCAGCAGCTTTGAGGTGGGACTAGCGGGAGGAGTAGGCTACAATGAGCAGTTCTTC.

This clonotype was counted a few times. The chain combines TRBV28 with TRBJ2-7; D is unresolved. Trimming stripped 5 bases from V and 2 bases from J, with 13 bases between. In germline, CDR1 is MDHEN, CDR2 SYDVKM. This CDR3 contains 14 residues. CDR3: CASSEHETTYEQYF. The CDR3 bases are TGTGCCAGCAGTGAACACGAAACTACCTACGAGCAGTACTTC.

This clonotype has only a few counts. The chain links TRBV7-6 to TRBJ2-5; 8 nucleotides agree with TRBD1. Germline loops: CDR1 SGHVS, CDR2 FNYEAQ. There are 17 residues in the CDR3. Trimming took 1 base from V and 5 from J; bases not matched to a gene: 12. CDR3 protein: CASSLGPGGFGVETQYF. Written as DNA, the CDR3 is TGTGCCAGCAGCTTAGGTCCAGGGGGCTTTGGCGTGGAGACCCAGTACTTC.

This clonotype was detected ten times or more. The V call is TRBV29-1, the J call TRBJ2-7; 10 positions agree with TRBD1. Germline V gene lookup returns CDR1 SQVTM and CDR2 ANQGSEA. CDR3 length: 12 residues. Unmatched junction bases numbered 2, after V lost 6 bases and J lost 3 bases. In nucleotides, the CDR3 is TGCAGCGTAGGGGACAGGGGCTACGAGCAGTACTTC. This sequence encodes CSVGDRGYEQYF.

This clonotype was counted many times. This chain links TRBV7-2 with TRBJ2-6, with unresolved D. The CDR3 is made up of 16 amino acids. V was pared by 1 base and J by 3 bases, with 10 bases between. CDR1 and CDR2 from the germline V gene are SGHTA and FQGNSA. CDR3 sequence reads: CASSLVLGSGANVLTF. In DNA form, the CDR3 reads TGTGCCAGCAGCTTAGTCCTAGGAAGTGGGGCCAACGTCCTGACTTTC. Full variable domain (outside the CDR3, taken from reference TRBV7-2 and TRBJ2-6): GAGVSQSPSNKVTEKGKDVELRCDPISGHTALYWYRQSLGQGLEFLIYFQGNSAPDKSGLPSDRFSAERTGGSVSTLTIQRTQQEDSAVYLCASSLVLGSGANVLTFGAGSRLTVL.

This clonotype was recorded many times. The V and J genes are TRBV6-1 and TRBJ1-2; 8 nucleotides match TRBD1. V lost 3 bases to trimming and J lost 4 bases; unmatched junction nucleotides: 13. The CDR3 sequence is 17 residues long. Looked up from germline, CDR1 is MNHNS and CDR2 is SASEGT. The CDR3 is CASSDTLQGQGGYGYTF. CDR3 sequence (DNA): TGTGCCAGCAGTGACACGTTACAAGGACAGGGCGGCTATGGCTACACCTTC.

This clonotype showed up many times. This sequence joins TRBV28 and TRBJ1-4; D is perhaps TRBD1 (6 bases). This CDR3 is built from 16 residues. V dropped 4 bases and J dropped 2 bases, with 14 bases sitting between them. CDR1 MDHEN and CDR2 SYDVKM come from the germline V gene. CDR3 in amino acids: CASSSNRVSTNEKLFF. CDR3 DNA: TGTGCCAGCAGTTCGAACAGGGTCTCTACTAATGAAAAACTGTTTTTT.

This rearrangement joins TRBV20-1 to TRBJ2-2; TRBD2 matches 9 bases. CDR3 length: 15 amino acids. V shed 6 bases and J 5 bases; nucleotides not matched to a gene: 10. The germline CDR1 and CDR2 sequences are DFQATT and SNEGSKA (reference sequence). CDR3 sequence (DNA): TGCAGTGCAGCGGGACTAGCAGATGGGACCGGGGAGCTGTTTTTT. This codes for CSAAGLADGTGELFF.

This clonotype showed up just once. The chain is built from TRBV7-9 and TRBJ2-7; 7 bases fit TRBD1. Near its end, the DNA agrees better with TRBJ2-5, so the J call may be wrong. Germline values: CDR1 SEHNR, CDR2 FQNEAQ (reference sequence). CDR3 length: 14 amino acids. The chain's CDR3 is CASSSPGTEKTQYF. The CDR3 DNA reads as TGTGCCAGCAGCTCACCCGGGACAGAGAAGACCCAGTACTTC.

The chain combines TRBV7-6 with TRBJ1-2, with a tentative D call TRBD1 (5 bases). Germline CDR1 is SGHVS and CDR2 is FNYEAQ. Deletions cut 5 bases from V and 13 bases from J, with 23 bases between. The CDR3 spans 14 residues. The CDR3 protein is CASSPYTKAGDFTF. The CDR3 DNA is TGTGCCAGCAGCCCTTACACTAAGGCGGGGGACTTCACCTTC. Combining the CDR3 with reference TRBV7-6 and TRBJ1-2 gives the whole variable domain GAGVSQSPRYKVTKRGQDVALRCDPISGHVSLYWYRQALGQGPEFLTYFNYEAQQDKSGLPNDRFSAERPEGSISTLTIQRTEQRDSAMYRCASSPYTKAGDFTFGSGTRLTVV.

In this sample, this clonotype turned up a few times. This sequence joins TRBV3-1 and TRBJ1-1; D is unclear. V was cut by 8 bases and J by 3 bases, with 10 bases left in between. Germline V CDR1 and CDR2: LGHDT, YNNKEL (reference sequence). The CDR3 runs 12 residues. The CDR3 nucleotides read TGTGCCAGCTCCTGGGGAGACACTGAAGCTTTCTTT. Translating gives CASSWGDTEAFF.

This clonotype was counted a few times. This rearrangement joins TRBV12-3 or TRBV12-4 to TRBJ2-4; 8 nucleotides match TRBD1. The length of the CDR3 is 14 residues. Losses at the gene ends were 7 bases for V and 4 bases for J; bases not matched to a gene: 6. The CDR3 DNA sequence: TGTGCCAGCAACCCTACAGGGGGTAAAAACATTCAGTACTTC. It codes for CASNPTGGKNIQYF.

V usage is TRBV4-1 and J usage is TRBJ2-7; a weak D match, TRBD1 (5 bases). Trimming removed 0 bases from V and 0 bases from J, with 12 bases in between. The CDR3 runs to 16 residues. Germline V gene lookup returns CDR1 MGHRA and CDR2 YSYEKL. Here the CDR3 DNA reads TGCGCCAGCAGCCAAGATCAGACAGTAACCTCCTACGAGCAGTACTTC. Protein: CASSQDQTVTSYEQYF.

The sample holds a few counts of this clonotype. The chain uses TRBV12-3 or TRBV12-4 and TRBJ1-2; D gene ambiguous. V gave up 5 bases and J gave up 2 bases, with 9 bases separating them. CDR3 length equals 13 residues. The CDR3 DNA sequence: TGTGCCAGCAGTGAGCCCTCGAACTATGGCTACACCTTC. Protein sequence: CASSEPSNYGYTF.

This chain uses TRBV7-9 with TRBJ2-7, with D uncertain. Matching the DNA end better, TRBJ2-5 makes the J call doubtful. The CDR3 is 13 residues long. The germline V gene encodes CDR1 SEHNR and CDR2 FQNEAQ (reference sequence). CDR3 nucleotide sequence: TGTGCCAGCAGCGCAGTGTTACCAGAGACCCAGTACTTC. Amino acids: CASSAVLPETQYF.

The chain has TRBV10-3 and TRBJ2-3; TRBD1 matches 8 bases. The V and J ends lost 3 bases and 6 bases, in that order; junction bases with no gene match: 5. The CDR3 contains 14 residues. The germline gives CDR1 ENHRY, CDR2 SYGVKD. CDR3 residues: CAISDPRTGDTQYF. The DNA of the CDR3 is TGTGCCATCAGTGACCCCCGGACAGGGGATACGCAGTATTTT.

The chain carries TRBV27 and TRBJ2-1; 8 bases align to TRBD2. This CDR3 has 15 amino acids. Germline V gene data show CDR1 as MNHEY and CDR2 as SMNVEV (reference sequence). The J segment lost 9 bases and the V segment lost 5 bases, leaving 12 bases of the junction unmatched. The CDR3 sequence is CASSPGTRFGGEQFF. The CDR3 coding sequence is TGTGCCAGCAGTCCCGGGACTAGATTTGGTGGTGAGCAGTTCTTC.

The chain recombines TRBV29-1 with TRBJ2-1; D is perhaps TRBD1 or TRBD2 (5 bases each). The length of the CDR3 is 13 residues. The germline CDR1 and CDR2 sequences are SQVTM and ANQGSEA. V was trimmed by 7 bases and J by 8 bases, leaving 18 bases between them. CDR3 sequence (DNA): TGCAGCGCCGCCTCCGGGGACCTCGATGAGCAGTTCTTC. Protein product: CSAASGDLDEQFF.

The chain carries TRBV2 and TRBJ1-5; the match to TRBD1 covers 7 bases. J lost 2 bases, V lost 5 bases, and 9 bases had no gene match. CDR1 is SNHLY, CDR2 FYNNEI, per germline. The CDR3 totals 16 residues. The CDR3 DNA sequence: TGTGCCAGCAGTAGATACACAGGGGAGGGCAATCAGCCCCAGCATTTT. It codes for CASSRYTGEGNQPQHF.

The rearrangement uses TRBV12-3 or TRBV12-4 and TRBJ2-3; 9 bases align to TRBD2. J gave up 3 bases and V 2 bases, and 9 bases lay outside the gene matches. The CDR3 length is 17 residues. The CDR3 nucleotides read TGTGCCAGCAGTTTACCTTTACTAGCGGGCAAAACAGATACGCAGTATTTT. It is translated as CASSLPLLAGKTDTQYF.

The gene calls are TRBV7-6 and TRBJ2-2, with 8 positions matching TRBD2. CDR3 length: 14 residues. In germline, CDR1 is SGHVS, CDR2 FNYEAQ. The V segment lost 6 bases and the J segment 6 bases; nucleotides outside the gene matches: 6. The DNA for the CDR3 is TGTGCCAGCAGACGTAGCGGGACGGCCGGGGAGCTGTTTTTT. Its protein product is CASRRSGTAGELFF.

This clonotype was seen a single time. The V gene is TRBV7-2, the J gene TRBJ2-4; D unresolved. The J call may be in error: the DNA end matches TRBJ2-7 better. The germline gives CDR1 SGHTA, CDR2 FQGNSA. The CDR3 loop spans 14 amino acids. This chain's CDR3 is CASSLQPWAGEQYF. In nucleotides, the CDR3 is TGTGCCAGCAGCTTACAACCATGGGCCGGCGAGCAGTACTTC.

This CDR3 reads CASRPAGNSYEQYF. The DNA of the CDR3 is TGTGCCAGCCGCCCGGCAGGCAACTCCTACGAGCAGTACTTC. The chain combines TRBV7-2 with TRBJ2-7; D gene uncertain. CDR1 SGHTA and CDR2 FQGNSA come from the germline V gene. Trimming left V 8 bases short and J 0 bases short, with 14 bases between. This CDR3 region has 14 residues.

The sample holds a few counts of this clonotype. This chain joins TRBV28 and TRBJ2-3; either TRBD1 or TRBD2 may fit D (7 bases each). The CDR3 has 16 residues. V shed 9 bases and J shed 2 bases, with 21 bases lying between them. CDR1 and CDR2 from the germline V gene are MDHEN and SYDVKM. The CDR3 DNA follows: TGTGCCAGTCTTACGGGGGAGGGACAGAACACAGATACGCAGTATTTT. Translating it yields CASLTGEGQNTDTQYF.